These 20 T cell receptor beta chains share one sample of origin, sequenced in a study of glioma-infiltrating T cells after dendritic cell vaccination. Sample time point: after dendritic cell vaccination, including at tumor progression/relapse. The method was immunoSEQ multiplex PCR; TCRdb's version includes in-frame clones alone and lacks a portion of them. The top ten hold approximately 2.1% of the sample, which has tens of thousands of clones, around nine tenths seen once. This specimen consisted of blood, obtained after dendritic cell vaccination. These receptors were collected from a human donor with glioblastoma.

J is TRBJ1-2 and V is TRBV27; D is perhaps TRBD1 (6 bases). The CDR3 extends over 17 amino acids. V lost 1 base and J lost 2, with 17 bases in between. Germline V lookup: CDR1 MNHEY, CDR2 SMNVEV (reference sequence). CDR3 loop: CASSLFGTQGGNYGYTF. CDR3 coding DNA: TGTGCCAGCAGTTTATTTGGGACACAAGGCGGCAACTATGGCTACACCTTC.

The CDR3 reads CASSGQGSYNSPLHF. Written as DNA, the CDR3 is TGTGCCAGCAGTGGACAGGGTTCCTATAATTCACCCCTCCACTTT. The chain recombines TRBV2 with TRBJ1-6; TRBD1 matches at 7 bases. This CDR3 has 15 residues. J gave up 1 base and V 4 bases, and 1 base lay outside the gene matches. Germline values: CDR1 SNHLY, CDR2 FYNNEI.

The V call is TRBV11-2, the J call TRBJ1-1; no reliable D call. The V and J ends lost 0 bases and 10 bases respectively, with 12 bases between them. Looked up from germline, CDR1 is SGHAT and CDR2 is FQNNGV. CDR3 length: 13 residues. This CDR3 reads CASSLDVQSTAFF. The DNA for the CDR3 is TGTGCCAGCAGCTTAGATGTACAGAGCACAGCTTTCTTT.

This chain uses TRBV2 with TRBJ2-7, with TRBD1 matching over 10 bases. From germline, CDR1 is SNHLY and CDR2 FYNNEI. This CDR3 spans 14 amino acids. Trimming took 7 bases from V and 2 from J; bases not matched to a gene: 5. DNA for the CDR3: TGTGCCAGCACCCGACAGGGGGCCCCCTACGAGCAGTACTTC. Amino acid sequence: CASTRQGAPYEQYF.

The chain uses TRBV6-5 and TRBJ2-1; a possible D gene is TRBD2 (5 bases). The CDR3 loop spans 15 amino acids. Germline V CDR1 and CDR2: MNHEY, SVGAGI. The V end was cut by 8 bases, the J end by 0 bases, with 14 bases between. For the CDR3, the DNA is TGTGCCAGCTCCTCCATACGGGGCTCCTACAATGAGCAGTTCTTC. It translates to CASSSIRGSYNEQFF.

This chain connects TRBV6-5 to TRBJ1-5; tentatively, D is TRBD1 (6 bases). The CDR3 is 14 residues long. The germline CDR1 and CDR2 sequences are MNHEY and SVGAGI. V lost 5 bases and J 6 bases, leaving 14 bases between the germline ends. CDR3 sequence reads: CASSTTGLVQPQHF. CDR3 sequence (DNA): TGTGCCAGCAGTACTACAGGGCTCGTTCAGCCCCAGCATTTT.

This chain uses TRBV14 with TRBJ1-6; D gene ambiguous. V was shortened by 0 bases and J by 4 bases, with 16 bases between the two germline ends. Germline V gene data show CDR1 as SGHDN and CDR2 as FVKESK. CDR3 length: 18 residues. CDR3: CASSQDFGRRTYNSPLHF. The CDR3 DNA follows: TGTGCCAGCAGCCAAGATTTCGGCAGGAGGACTTATAATTCACCCCTCCACTTT.

This chain connects TRBV11-2 to TRBJ1-2; TRBD1 matches 8 bases. CDR1 SGHAT and CDR2 FQNNGV come from the germline V gene. The CDR3 totals 13 residues. J lost 7 bases, V lost 5 bases, and 6 bases had no gene match. The CDR3 region is CASSTDRAFGYTF. CDR3 nucleotides: TGTGCCAGCAGCACGGACAGGGCTTTTGGCTACACCTTC.

The rearrangement links TRBV14 to TRBJ2-7, with TRBD1 matching over 9 bases. V lost 1 base to trimming and J lost 3 bases; unmatched junction nucleotides: 10. The CDR3 is made up of 17 amino acids. CDR1 is SGHDN, CDR2 FVKESK, per germline. The CDR3 DNA reads as TGTGCCAGCAGCCAAGGCAATTGGGACAGGGAAATCTACGAGCAGTACTTC. This translates into CASSQGNWDREIYEQYF. Filled out from reference TRBV14 and TRBJ2-7, the complete variable domain reads EAGVTQFPSHSVIEKGQTVTLRCDPISGHDNLYWYRRVMGKEIKFLLHFVKESKQDESGMPNNRFLAERTGGTYSTLKVQPAELEDSGVYFCASSQGNWDREIYEQYFGPGTRLTVT.

V and J are TRBV5-1 and TRBJ1-2; unclear D gene. Looked up from germline, CDR1 is SGHRS and CDR2 is YFSETQ. The germline V and J ends were trimmed by 3 bases and 4 bases, with 19 bases remaining between them. The CDR3 length is 16 residues. CDR3 bases: TGCGCCAGCAGCTCTAGGATCTCCGGAGGCGGCTATGGCTACACCTTC. Residues: CASSSRISGGGYGYTF.

The chain links TRBV6-5 to TRBJ1-5, with D uncertain. The CDR3 contains 13 residues. The germline gives CDR1 MNHEY, CDR2 SVGAGI. Trimming left V 0 bases short and J 5 bases short, with 5 bases between. In DNA, the CDR3 is TGTGCCAGCAGTTACTCGACTTATCAGCCCCAGCATTTT. Its protein product is CASSYSTYQPQHF.

The chain employs TRBV6-5 and TRBJ2-5; D perhaps matches TRBD1 (6 bases). The CDR3 has 14 residues. V gave up 8 bases and J gave up 4 bases, with 17 bases separating them. Germline assignment: CDR1 MNHEY and CDR2 SVGAGI. CDR3 sequence reads: CASGKPGALETQYF. The CDR3 nucleotides are TGTGCCAGCGGCAAACCAGGGGCCTTAGAGACCCAGTACTTC.

This clone was picked up one time. V and J are TRBV7-9 and TRBJ1-2, with D tentatively TRBD1 (5 bases). Germline V CDR1 and CDR2: SEHNR, FQNEAQ (reference sequence). V was cut by 1 base and J by 0 bases, with 18 bases left in between. The CDR3 has 18 residues. The CDR3 region is CASSLEGVWAVANYGYTF. CDR3 DNA sequence: TGTGCCAGCAGCTTAGAAGGGGTGTGGGCGGTAGCTAACTATGGCTACACCTTC. The variable domain in full, with the rest retrieved from reference TRBV7-9 and TRBJ1-2, is DTGVSQNPRHKITKRGQNVTFRCDPISEHNRLYWYRQTLGQGPEFLTYFQNEAQLEKSRLLSDRFSAERPKGSFSTLEIQRTEQGDSAMYLCASSLEGVWAVANYGYTFGSGTRLTVV.

The J gene is TRBJ1-2, the V gene TRBV19; D gene ambiguous. The germline V gene encodes CDR1 LNHDA and CDR2 SQIVND (reference sequence). V was cut by 5 bases and J by 0 bases, with 13 bases left in between. CDR3 length: 15 amino acids. The CDR3 DNA sequence: TGTGCCAGTAGTCCGGCGGGTTCAACTAACTATGGCTACACCTTC. Encoded protein: CASSPAGSTNYGYTF.

The CDR3 DNA follows: TGCGCCAGCCGGGACAGCTCCTACGAGCAGTACTTC. Residues: CASRDSSYEQYF. The J gene is TRBJ2-7, the V gene TRBV10-2; TRBD1 matches 7 bases. Looked up from germline, CDR1 is WSHSY and CDR2 is SAAADI. This CDR3 contains 12 residues. Trimming cost V 8 bases and J 0 bases; bases outside gene matches: 1.

This rearrangement joins TRBV2 to TRBJ2-3; TRBD1 aligns across 8 bases. This CDR3 has 12 residues. The germline gives CDR1 SNHLY, CDR2 FYNNEI. V dropped 6 bases and J dropped 5; count of bases not matched to a gene: 1. Here the CDR3 DNA reads TGTGCCAGCAGGACAGGGGTAGATACGCAGTATTTT. It yields the protein CASRTGVDTQYF.

This chain uses TRBV18 with TRBJ2-7; D gene unclear. V gave up 3 bases and J gave up 5 bases, with 8 bases separating them. Per germline, CDR1 KGHSH and CDR2 LQKENI. CDR3 size: 12 residues. CDR3 sequence: CASSPDFNEQYF. CDR3 bases: TGTGCCAGCTCACCCGACTTCAACGAGCAGTACTTC.

This clone was observed a few times. The chain uses TRBV11-3 and TRBJ1-3; D unclear. This CDR3 contains 16 residues. Germline assignment: CDR1 SGHNT and CDR2 YENEEA. Trimming stripped 1 base from V and 3 bases from J, with 13 bases between. The CDR3 region is CASSLGLSVDGNTIYF. CDR3 nucleotides: TGTGCCAGCAGCTTAGGTCTTTCAGTCGATGGAAACACCATATATTTT.

CDR3 sequence reads: CASSPGGPSSGANVLTF. The CDR3 region has the DNA TGTGCCAGCTCACCAGGGGGCCCCAGCTCTGGGGCCAACGTCCTGACTTTC. The chain links TRBV18 to TRBJ2-6, with a weak D call TRBD1 (6 bases). V lost 2 bases and J lost 0, with 11 bases in between. The CDR3 is 17 residues long. Germline V CDR1 and CDR2: KGHSH, LQKENI.

The chain employs TRBV10-1 and TRBJ2-4; TRBD2 matches 13 bases. The CDR3 is 15 residues long. V trimming: 2 bases; J trimming: 11 bases; junction bases outside the gene matches: 6. Per germline, CDR1 WNHNN and CDR2 SYGVQD (reference sequence). The CDR3, as DNA: TGCGCCAGCAGTGAGACTAGCGGGAGGGACTCTGTTCAGTACTTC. Protein: CASSETSGRDSVQYF.